Each of the 26 T cell receptor beta chains below was sequenced from the same sample in a study of blood T cell repertoires in COVID-19. Libraries were prepared by immunoSEQ multiplex PCR; TCRdb keeps only in-frame clonotypes and omits some of them. Among 70,000 to 95,000 clones listed, under 90% were seen once. The sample consisted of peripheral blood. The source of these receptors is a human donor with active COVID-19. The donor label of this sample is uncertain.

The table lists this clone with a count of one. The chain combines TRBV18 with TRBJ2-5, with 7 bases fitting TRBD1. Per germline, CDR1 KGHSH and CDR2 LQKENI. The ends lost 8 bases at V and 1 base at J; junction bases unmatched: 4. This CDR3 region has 13 residues. DNA of the CDR3: TGTGCCAGCGCTGGACAGGTCCAAGAGACCCAGTACTTC. Its translation: CASAGQVQETQYF.

The J gene is TRBJ1-6, the V gene TRBV7-2; 7 nucleotides agree with TRBD1. The length of the CDR3 is 15 residues. CDR1 and CDR2 (germline): SGHTA, FQGNSA. V shed 1 base and J 10 bases; nucleotides not matched to a gene: 7. CDR3 residues: CASSLVGTEKSPLHF. CDR3 sequence (DNA): TGTGCCAGCAGCTTAGTAGGGACAGAAAAATCACCCCTCCACTTT.

The J gene is TRBJ2-5, the V gene TRBV6-5; tentative D call: TRBD2 (7 bases). Germline assignment: CDR1 MNHEY and CDR2 SVGAGI. The V end was cut by 2 bases, the J end by 2 bases, with 12 bases between. The CDR3 has 15 amino acids. This CDR3 reads CASSYGGADQETQYF. The CDR3 nucleotides read TGTGCCAGCAGTTACGGGGGGGCGGATCAAGAGACCCAGTACTTC.

This clone is a singleton in its sample. The chain links TRBV18 to TRBJ2-3, with 8 bases fitting TRBD2. Germline lookup yields CDR1 KGHSH and CDR2 LQKENI. The trim removed 5 bases at V and 4 bases at J, leaving 11 bases unmatched. There are 16 residues in the CDR3. CDR3 nucleotides: TGTGCCAGCTCAACGGTTGCGGGGGGCCCCGCAGATACGCAGTATTTT. As protein: CASSTVAGGPADTQYF. Drawing the rest from reference TRBV18 and TRBJ2-3, the complete variable domain is NAGVMQNPRHLVRRRGQEARLRCSPMKGHSHVYWYRQLPEEGLKFMVYLQKENIIDESGMPKERFSAEFPKEGPSILRIQQVVRGDSAAYFCASSTVAGGPADTQYFGPGTRLTVL.

The chain links TRBV7-9 to TRBJ1-3, with TRBD1 matching 10 bases. Germline CDR1 SEHNR, CDR2 FQNEAQ (reference sequence). V lost 1 base and J lost 0; bases outside the gene matches: 3. This CDR3 comprises 17 residues. The CDR3 sequence: CASSLETGGISGNTIYF. The CDR3 DNA reads as TGTGCCAGCAGCTTAGAGACAGGGGGCATCTCTGGAAACACCATATATTTT.

This chain connects TRBV7-8 to TRBJ2-5; 7 nucleotides align to TRBD2. Germline V gene data show CDR1 as SGHVS and CDR2 as FQNEAQ. There are 15 residues in the CDR3. The trim removed 5 bases at V and 5 bases at J, leaving 11 bases unmatched. CDR3 sequence: CASSPWGGTGETQYF. DNA of the CDR3: TGTGCCAGCAGCCCCTGGGGAGGGACCGGGGAGACCCAGTACTTC. Complete variable domain (other parts from reference TRBV7-8 and TRBJ2-5): GAGVSQSPRYKVAKRGQDVALRCDPISGHVSLFWYQQALGQGPEFLTYFQNEAQLDKSGLPSDRFFAERPEGSVSTLKIQRTQQEDSAVYLCASSPWGGTGETQYFGPGTRLLVL.

This rearrangement joins TRBV19 to TRBJ2-1; 10 bases are shared with TRBD1. Germline trimming cut 1 base from V and 4 bases from J; bases unmatched to any gene: 7. The germline V gene has CDR1 LNHDA and CDR2 SQIVND (reference sequence). This CDR3 has 17 amino acids. The CDR3 DNA reads as TGTGCCAGTAGTATAGGGGTAACGGGACAGGGGTACAATGAGCAGTTCTTC. Translating it yields CASSIGVTGQGYNEQFF.

V gene TRBV18 combines with J gene TRBJ2-7; tentatively, D is TRBD2 (6 bases). Germline V gene sequence: CDR1 KGHSH, CDR2 LQKENI. The CDR3 runs to 15 residues. Trimming left V 6 bases short and J 6 bases short, with 21 bases between. CDR3 protein: CASSTRQGDQTEQYF. For the CDR3, the DNA is TGTGCCAGCTCGACTAGGCAAGGGGACCAGACCGAGCAGTACTTC.

CDR3 in amino acids: CASSQGVGGLGTGELFF. Here the CDR3 DNA reads TGCGCCAGCAGCCAAGGTGTGGGGGGGCTTGGCACCGGGGAGCTGTTTTTT. This chain connects TRBV4-3 to TRBJ2-2; perhaps TRBD2 as D (7 bases). CDR3 size: 17 residues. Germline V gene sequence: CDR1 LGHNA, CDR2 YSLEER. Trimming pared 1 base from V and 4 bases from J, leaving 16 bases between.

This clone was recorded a few times. V is TRBV7-8 and J is TRBJ1-6; 7 nucleotides match TRBD1. Looked up from germline, CDR1 is SGHVS and CDR2 is FQNEAQ. CDR3 length: 12 residues. J lost 10 bases, V lost 3 bases, and 0 bases had no gene match. The CDR3 DNA follows: TGTGCCAGCAGCTTGGGACAGTCACCCCTCCACTTT. Protein product: CASSLGQSPLHF.

This chain links TRBV14 with TRBJ1-4, with 12 bases that match TRBD1. V was clipped by 2 bases and J by 4 bases; unmatched bases: 8. Looked up from germline, CDR1 is SGHDN and CDR2 is FVKESK. The CDR3 contains 18 residues. The CDR3 DNA reads TGTGCCAGCAGCCAAACCGGGACAGGGGGCTCCCTTAATGAAAAACTGTTTTTT. Protein sequence: CASSQTGTGGSLNEKLFF.

The V call is TRBV11-2, the J call TRBJ2-3; 8 bases agree with TRBD2. CDR1 and CDR2 (germline): SGHAT, FQNNGV. V dropped 1 base and J dropped 1; count of bases not matched to a gene: 10. The CDR3 runs 18 residues. This CDR3 reads CASSLVLSAGGRTDTQYF. For the CDR3, the DNA is TGTGCCAGCAGCTTAGTACTGAGTGCGGGGGGCCGCACAGATACGCAGTATTTT.

This rearrangement joins TRBV7-3 to TRBJ1-6, with D perhaps matching TRBD1 (6 bases). Trimming took off 6 bases at V and 1 base at J, with 10 bases between the two ends. The CDR3 extends over 15 amino acids. Germline CDR1 is SGHTA and CDR2 is FQGTGA. CDR3 DNA sequence: TGTGCCAGCAGTCGCCAGGGGTCCTATAATTCACCCCTCCACTTT. Residues: CASSRQGSYNSPLHF.

This clone was seen only once. The chain uses TRBV11-3 and TRBJ2-2, with D possibly matching TRBD1 (6 bases). The V gene lost 5 bases and the J gene lost 6 bases, with 22 bases spanning the gap. The CDR3 runs to 17 residues. Germline V CDR1 and CDR2: SGHNT, YENEEA. CDR3 amino acids: CASSPRSRGVDSGELFF. For the CDR3, the DNA is TGTGCCAGCAGCCCCCGAAGCAGGGGTGTTGACTCCGGGGAGCTGTTTTTT.

The CDR3 spells CASTVPLGTSGGGTSYEQYF. CDR3 coding DNA: TGTGCCAGCACCGTTCCCCTAGGGACTAGCGGGGGGGGGACCTCCTACGAGCAGTACTTC. The J gene is TRBJ2-7, the V gene TRBV28; TRBD2 agrees at 16 bases. Germline CDR1 is MDHEN and CDR2 is SYDVKM. This CDR3 has 20 amino acids. V trimming: 7 bases; J trimming: 0 bases; junction bases outside the gene matches: 15.

The chain combines TRBV9 with TRBJ1-2, with 9 bases aligning to TRBD1. This CDR3 is built from 18 residues. Per germline, CDR1 SGDLS and CDR2 YYNGEE. Trimming at V came to 3 bases and at J to 8 bases, leaving 20 bases not matched to a gene. CDR3: CASSEQGARGELHGGYTF. CDR3 in DNA: TGTGCCAGCAGCGAACAGGGGGCCAGAGGAGAACTACATGGGGGCTACACCTTC.

The V call is TRBV9, the J call TRBJ1-3; D is uncertain. The CDR3 runs to 16 residues. Deletions cut 4 bases from V and 11 bases from J, with 25 bases between. From germline, CDR1 is SGDLS and CDR2 YYNGEE. The CDR3 here is CASSFLTSSSFDSIYF. The DNA of the CDR3 is TGTGCCAGCAGCTTCCTCACTTCTAGCAGCTTTGACTCCATATATTTT.

This sequence joins TRBV30 and TRBJ1-4, with a possible D match to TRBD1 (5 bases). V dropped 5 bases and J dropped 0 bases, with 10 bases sitting between them. CDR1 is GTSNPN, CDR2 SVGIG, per germline (reference sequence). The CDR3 is 14 amino acids. CDR3 in amino acids: CAWGRGATNEKLFF. CDR3 in DNA: TGTGCCTGGGGGAGGGGTGCAACTAATGAAAAACTGTTTTTT. Combining the CDR3 with reference TRBV30 and TRBJ1-4 gives the whole variable domain SQTIHQWPATLVQPVGSPLSLECTVEGTSNPNLYWYRQAAGRGLQLLFYSVGIGQISSEVPQNLSASRPQDRQFILSSKKLLLSDSGFYLCAWGRGATNEKLFFGSGTQLSVL.

The CDR3 sequence is CASSILGTGELFF. The CDR3 nucleotides read TGTGCCAGCAGCATACTAGGGACCGGGGAGCTGTTTTTT. The chain links TRBV7-8 to TRBJ2-2; D possibly corresponds to TRBD2 (5 bases). Germline values: CDR1 SGHVS, CDR2 FQNEAQ. V gave up 5 bases and J gave up 5 bases, with 9 bases separating them. The CDR3 is made up of 13 amino acids.

The chain combines TRBV11-2 with TRBJ1-4; tentatively, D is TRBD1 (6 bases). This CDR3 is built from 14 residues. The V end lost 5 bases, the J end lost 8 bases, and 15 bases lay between the germline ends. From germline, CDR1 is SGHAT and CDR2 FQNNGV. This chain's CDR3 is CASSATGLAEKLFF. CDR3 sequence (DNA): TGTGCCAGCAGCGCAACAGGGTTGGCGGAAAAACTGTTTTTT.

This rearrangement joins TRBV9 to TRBJ2-1; D call uncertain. This CDR3 has 15 residues. Germline CDR1 and CDR2: SGDLS and YYNGEE. V lost 0 bases and J lost 3, with 10 bases in between. This CDR3 is CASSVDSGFYNEQFF. The CDR3 DNA reads TGTGCCAGCAGCGTAGATTCGGGTTTCTACAATGAGCAGTTCTTC.

The chain links TRBV2 to TRBJ2-7; TRBD1 matches at 8 bases. The germline V gene has CDR1 SNHLY and CDR2 FYNNEI. The CDR3 is 12 residues long. V trimming: 11 bases; J trimming: 4 bases; junction bases outside the gene matches: 7. DNA of the CDR3: TGTGCCGGGGGACAGGATCCTTACGAGCAGTACTTC. Translation: CAGGQDPYEQYF.

The rearrangement links TRBV12-3 or TRBV12-4 to TRBJ1-3; D is uncertain. The CDR3 contains 12 residues. Trimming stripped 4 bases from V and 8 bases from J, with 9 bases between. CDR3 nucleotide sequence: TGTGCCAGCAGTTGGACCGGGGACACCATATATTTT. Encoded protein: CASSWTGDTIYF.

The chain links TRBV12-3 or TRBV12-4 to TRBJ2-7; 8 nucleotides agree with TRBD1. Trimming removed 5 bases from V and 6 bases from J; junction bases left unmatched: 3. There are 12 residues in the CDR3. The chain's CDR3 is CASSLTGVEQYF. The CDR3 DNA reads as TGTGCCAGCAGTCTGACAGGGGTCGAGCAGTACTTC.

The gene calls are TRBV10-3 and TRBJ1-1; D is perhaps TRBD1 (5 bases). CDR1 is ENHRY and CDR2 is SYGVKD in the germline V gene. The CDR3 is made up of 15 amino acids. V was cut by 6 bases and J by 3 bases, with 17 bases left in between. CDR3 sequence reads: CAISPNGGSDTEAFF. The CDR3 coding sequence is TGTGCCATCAGCCCCAACGGGGGATCCGACACTGAAGCTTTCTTT.

The chain is built from TRBV3-1 (or the pseudogene TRBV3-2) and TRBJ1-1; a weak D match, TRBD1 (5 bases). The V gene lost 4 bases and the J gene lost 8 bases, with 14 bases spanning the gap. The length of the CDR3 is 13 residues. Looked up from germline, CDR1 is LGHDT and CDR2 is YNNKEL (reference sequence). CDR3 nucleotide sequence: TGTGCCAGCAGCCCAGGACACCCGCAGGAAGCTTTCTTT. Its protein product is CASSPGHPQEAFF.